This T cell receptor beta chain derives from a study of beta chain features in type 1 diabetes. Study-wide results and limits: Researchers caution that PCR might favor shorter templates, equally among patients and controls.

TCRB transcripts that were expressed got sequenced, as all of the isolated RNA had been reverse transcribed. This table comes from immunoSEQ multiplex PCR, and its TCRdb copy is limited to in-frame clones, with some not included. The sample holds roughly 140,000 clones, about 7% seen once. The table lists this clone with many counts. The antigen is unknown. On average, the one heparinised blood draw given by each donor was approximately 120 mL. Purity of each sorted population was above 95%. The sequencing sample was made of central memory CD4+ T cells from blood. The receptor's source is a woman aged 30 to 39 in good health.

CDR3 DNA sequence: TGTGCCAGCAGATTGCGCTACAATGAGCAGTTCTTC. This translates into CASRLRYNEQFF. The chain uses TRBV5-6 and TRBJ2-1, with D unclear. Germline loops: CDR1 SGHDT, CDR2 YYEEEE. V was trimmed by 5 bases and J by 3 bases, leaving 6 bases between them. The CDR3 sequence is 12 residues long.